This T cell receptor (beta chain) was identified during a study of siplizumab effects on memory and regulatory T cells. Findings and limits, study-wide: Proof of suppressive function in proliferating Tregs from siplizumab cultures was not established.

The protocol was immunoSEQ multiplex PCR, while the TCRdb copy is restricted to in-frame clones and leaves out a portion. Of some 100,000 clones detected, about 91% appear once; the ten largest clones hold 2.5% to 3%. To note about this clone: Antigen specificity is unknown.

Germline assignment: CDR1 SGHDT and CDR2 YYEEEE. The CDR3 has 14 amino acids. With V trimmed by 1 base and J by 6 bases, 5 bases remained unmatched. J is TRBJ1-2 and V is TRBV5-6, with 8 bases aligning to TRBD1. Sequencing was performed on CD4+ T cells sorted from blood. The sequence was obtained from a human donor in good health. Some clones in this sample may be carry-over from other donors' samples. The CDR3 DNA reads TGTGCCAGCAGCTTGCTACCAGGGGGCGATGGCTACACCTTC. Translating gives CASSLLPGGDGYTF.